The next 26 T cell receptor beta chains were all read from a single sample in a study of shared clonotypes between healthy human individuals. It was CD45RO-negative cells, positively selected for CCR7, that made up naive CD8 cells, with terminally differentiated effector memory CD45RA+ cells excluded. Assay: immunoSEQ multiplex PCR; the TCRdb copy retains only in-frame clones and omits some. The data show about 1,800,000 clones, roughly 94% seen once. The sequenced sample consisted of naive CD8+ T cells sorted from blood. Receptor source: a young man in good health.

This chain joins TRBV28 and TRBJ1-3, with D tentatively TRBD1 (6 bases). Germline V gives CDR1 MDHEN, CDR2 SYDVKM. The CDR3 extends over 16 amino acids. V dropped 6 bases and J dropped 0 bases, with 15 bases sitting between them. Here the CDR3 DNA reads TGTGCCAGCAGCGATCACAGGGAGAGCTCTGGAAACACCATATATTTT. This gives the protein CASSDHRESSGNTIYF.

The V call is TRBV30, the J call TRBJ2-1, with D tentatively TRBD1 or TRBD2 (6 bases each). Germline CDR1 GTSNPN, CDR2 SVGIG (reference sequence). V was cut by 4 bases and J by 4 bases, with 11 bases left in between. This CDR3 comprises 13 residues. Here the CDR3 reads CAWNTGTYNEQFF. CDR3 DNA: TGTGCCTGGAACACAGGGACTTACAATGAGCAGTTCTTC.

This clone was seen a single time. This chain uses TRBV2 with TRBJ2-7; D assignment may be TRBD1 or TRBD2 (6 bases each). From germline, CDR1 is SNHLY and CDR2 FYNNEI. The CDR3 has 14 amino acids. Trimming removed 8 bases from V and 1 base from J, with 15 bases in between. The CDR3 DNA reads as TGTGCCAGCCTAGGGGGGACGGTTTCCTACGAGCAGTACTTC. Amino acid sequence: CASLGGTVSYEQYF. Variable domain in full (rest from reference TRBV2 and TRBJ2-7): EPEVTQTPSHQVTQMGQEVILRCVPISNHLYFYWYRQILGQKVEFLVSFYNNEISEKSEIFDDQFSVERPDGSNFTLKIRSTKLEDSAMYFCASLGGTVSYEQYFGPGTRLTVT.

The chain joins TRBV5-6 to TRBJ2-5; perhaps TRBD1 as D (6 bases). The closer fit of TRBJ2-7 to the DNA end suggests the J call may be wrong. Germline V gene lookup returns CDR1 SGHDT and CDR2 YYEEEE. The CDR3 spans 14 residues. The CDR3 region has the DNA TGTGCCAGCCACGATCTTACAGGGACCTACGAGCAGTACTTC. The encoded protein is CASHDLTGTYEQYF.

The sample holds one count of this clone. The V gene is TRBV30, the J gene TRBJ1-4, with unresolved D. The CDR3 runs to 14 residues. Looked up from germline, CDR1 is GTSNPN and CDR2 is SVGIG (reference sequence). Trimming took off 4 bases at V and 0 bases at J, with 9 bases between the two ends. CDR3 residues: CAWTLMSTNEKLFF. CDR3 DNA sequence: TGTGCCTGGACTTTGATGTCAACTAATGAAAAACTGTTTTTT.

The gene calls are TRBV13 and TRBJ1-4; 7 positions match TRBD1. V gave up 5 bases and J gave up 0 bases; unmatched junction bases: 6. The CDR3 is 16 amino acids. Germline CDR1 and CDR2: PRHDT and FYEKMQ (reference sequence). CDR3 in DNA: TGTGCCAGCAGCGCAGGGGGGCCTGCAACTAATGAAAAACTGTTTTTT. This sequence encodes CASSAGGPATNEKLFF.

For this clone: Other nucleotide sequences from this sample produce the same CDR3. CDR3 sequence: CASSYSEGSGANVLTF. The CDR3 DNA follows: TGTGCCAGCAGTTACTCGGAGGGCTCTGGGGCCAACGTCCTGACTTTC. The gene calls are TRBV6-6 and TRBJ2-6, with D possibly TRBD2 on 6 matching bases. The CDR3 length is 16 residues. Trimming removed 0 bases from V and 0 bases from J, with 6 bases in between. Germline V gene lookup returns CDR1 MNHNY and CDR2 SVGAGI (reference sequence).

Turning to this clone: Within the sample, other DNA sequences also encode this same CDR3. The CDR3 bases are TGTGCCAGCAGTTTAGCCTCCTACGAGCAGTACTTC. It yields the protein CASSLASYEQYF. The V gene is TRBV28, the J gene TRBJ2-7, with D unclear. The CDR3 loop spans 12 amino acids. Trimming pared 2 bases from V and 0 bases from J, leaving 2 bases between. CDR1 MDHEN and CDR2 SYDVKM come from the germline V gene.

The rearrangement links TRBV25-1 to TRBJ1-6; D remains ambiguous. Germline V gene data show CDR1 as MGHDK and CDR2 as SYGVNS. This CDR3 comprises 16 residues. The V end was cut by 3 bases, the J end by 0 bases, with 9 bases between. The CDR3 coding sequence is TGTGCCAGCAGTGAGAGCTTAGTCTCCTATAATTCACCCCTCCACTTT. Translation gives CASSESLVSYNSPLHF.

This clone was seen a few times. The V and J genes are TRBV28 and TRBJ1-5, with D possibly being TRBD1 (5 bases). V was clipped by 6 bases and J by 6 bases, with 18 bases between them. The germline V gene has CDR1 MDHEN and CDR2 SYDVKM. CDR3 length equals 15 residues. The CDR3 bases are TGTGCCAGCAGAAATTCCGGGACTTTGACTCAGCCCCAGCATTTT. As protein: CASRNSGTLTQPQHF.

The chain links TRBV30 to TRBJ1-4, with unresolved D. CDR1 is GTSNPN, CDR2 SVGIG, per germline (reference sequence). The CDR3 sequence is 14 residues long. V dropped 2 bases and J dropped 4 bases, with 11 bases sitting between them. The CDR3 coding sequence is TGTGCCTGGAGTTTGACGGCCGTTAATGAAAAACTGTTTTTT. Amino acids: CAWSLTAVNEKLFF.

V is TRBV4-1 and J is TRBJ2-7; the D gene is possibly TRBD2 (6 bases). Trimming took 1 base from V and 5 from J, leaving 12 bases between them. Germline loops: CDR1 MGHRA, CDR2 YSYEKL. The CDR3 is made up of 14 amino acids. CDR3 DNA: TGCGCCAGCAGCCAAGTTGACGGGAGAAACGAGCAGTACTTC. It encodes CASSQVDGRNEQYF.

J is TRBJ2-3 and V is TRBV5-1; D ambiguous. The V end was cut by 1 base, the J end by 1 base, with 16 bases between. The germline V gene has CDR1 SGHRS and CDR2 YFSETQ. The CDR3 loop spans 17 amino acids. The CDR3: CASSLFSMTIGTDTQYF. CDR3 nucleotides: TGCGCCAGCAGCTTGTTTTCCATGACGATTGGCACAGATACGCAGTATTTT.

The rearrangement links TRBV7-9 to TRBJ2-7, with D possibly matching TRBD1 (6 bases). The CDR3 is 17 residues long. V was trimmed by 2 bases and J by 2 bases, leaving 19 bases between them. In germline, CDR1 is SEHNR, CDR2 FQNEAQ (reference sequence). The CDR3 spells CASSLIPTGLGAYEQYF. The CDR3 DNA sequence: TGTGCCAGCAGCTTAATCCCCACAGGGTTGGGGGCCTACGAGCAGTACTTC.

The rearrangement joins TRBV10-1 to TRBJ2-1; the match to TRBD2 covers 7 bases. This CDR3 has 13 residues. The germline CDR1 and CDR2 sequences are WNHNN and SYGVQD (reference sequence). Trimming cost V 5 bases and J 3 bases; bases outside gene matches: 1. This CDR3 reads CASSSGNYNEQFF. The CDR3 bases are TGCGCCAGCAGTAGCGGGAACTACAATGAGCAGTTCTTC.

The chain combines TRBV7-9 with TRBJ1-3; D gene unclear. This CDR3 comprises 15 residues. Per germline, CDR1 SEHNR and CDR2 FQNEAQ (reference sequence). Trimming shortened V by 5 bases and J by 2 bases, and 13 bases separated the two germline ends. The CDR3 sequence is CASSNLGGTGNTIYF. The DNA for the CDR3 is TGTGCCAGCAGCAACCTGGGTGGGACTGGAAACACCATATATTTT.

This chain connects TRBV5-6 to TRBJ2-3; a weak D match, TRBD2 (6 bases). Germline values: CDR1 SGHDT, CDR2 YYEEEE. The V gene lost 4 bases and the J gene lost 7 bases, with 13 bases spanning the gap. The CDR3 covers 13 residues. CDR3 DNA: TGTGCCAGCAGCATAGGGGACTTCAATACGCAGTATTTT. Protein sequence: CASSIGDFNTQYF.

The chain recombines TRBV11-2 with TRBJ2-7; D remains unclear. The germline gives CDR1 SGHAT, CDR2 FQNNGV. V gave up 4 bases and J gave up 5 bases, with 9 bases separating them. The CDR3 has 12 amino acids. CDR3 in amino acids: CASSSPTHEQYF. The CDR3, as DNA: TGTGCCAGCAGCTCCCCGACTCACGAGCAGTACTTC.

This chain connects TRBV11-2 to TRBJ2-7; tentative D call: TRBD2 (5 bases). This CDR3 is built from 13 residues. Deletions cut 5 bases from V and 3 bases from J, with 11 bases between. Germline loops: CDR1 SGHAT, CDR2 FQNNGV. CDR3 nucleotide sequence: TGTGCCAGCAGCGTGTACCGGGACTACGAGCAGTACTTC. It specifies CASSVYRDYEQYF.

A note on this clone: A junction end diverges from the germline sequence, so it may reflect a read error. The V call is TRBV7-7, the J call TRBJ2-5; a weak D match, TRBD1 (5 bases). CDR1 is SSHAT, CDR2 FNYEAQ, per germline (reference sequence). There are 15 residues in the CDR3. DNA for the CDR3: TGTGCTAGCAGCTTAAGGGTGCAGGGCCAAGAGACCCAGTACTTC. Translated: CASSLRVQGQETQYF.

The V call is TRBV5-8, the J call TRBJ1-2; 7 bases match TRBD1. V was clipped by 3 bases and J by 5 bases; unmatched bases: 4. The CDR3 spans 13 residues. CDR1 and CDR2 (germline): SGHTS, YDEGEE. The DNA for the CDR3 is TGTGCCAGCAGCTCGGGACAGCCTTATGGCTACACCTTC. This codes for CASSSGQPYGYTF. The full variable domain, rest sourced from reference TRBV5-8 and TRBJ1-2, is EAGVTQSPTHLIKTRGQQATLRCSPISGHTSVYWYQQALGLGLQFLLWYDEGEERNRGNFPPRFSGRQFPNYSSELNVNALELEDSALYLCASSSGQPYGYTFGSGTRLTVV.

This sequence joins TRBV7-9 and TRBJ2-7; perhaps TRBD1 as D (5 bases). V lost 1 base, J lost 9 bases, and 10 bases lay in between. The germline V gene encodes CDR1 SEHNR and CDR2 FQNEAQ (reference sequence). The CDR3 covers 12 residues. The CDR3 reads CASSLGSQGQYF. CDR3 bases: TGTGCCAGCAGCTTAGGCTCTCAGGGGCAGTACTTC. Full variable domain (rest looked up from reference TRBV7-9 and TRBJ2-7): DTGVSQNPRHKITKRGQNVTFRCDPISEHNRLYWYRQTLGQGPEFLTYFQNEAQLEKSRLLSDRFSAERPKGSFSTLEIQRTEQGDSAMYLCASSLGSQGQYFGPGTRLTVT.

The chain recombines TRBV5-6 with TRBJ2-1; 9 bases map to TRBD2. J lost 4 bases, V lost 1 base, and 9 bases had no gene match. Germline V CDR1 and CDR2: SGHDT, YYEEEE. The CDR3 is made up of 17 amino acids. The CDR3 nucleotides read TGTGCCAGCAGCTTGCCGCGGGAGGGTAAGGAATACAATGAGCAGTTCTTC. It translates to CASSLPREGKEYNEQFF.

The gene calls are TRBV29-1 and TRBJ2-2, with D possibly TRBD2 on 5 matching bases. Per germline, CDR1 SQVTM and CDR2 ANQGSEA. The CDR3 has 15 residues. Deletions cut 4 bases from V and 3 bases from J, with 15 bases between. The CDR3 spells CSVAGSSFDTGELFF. In DNA form, the CDR3 reads TGCAGCGTTGCGGGATCCTCCTTTGACACCGGGGAGCTGTTTTTT.

This clone has only a few counts. The rearrangement uses TRBV19 and TRBJ1-2, with a possible D match to TRBD1 (5 bases). The length of the CDR3 is 20 residues. The V gene's germline CDR1 is LNHDA and CDR2 SQIVND (reference sequence). V lost 7 bases to trimming and J lost 0 bases, with 30 bases between them. The CDR3 DNA follows: TGTGCCAGTACCCTAGTTCCCAGGGTATGGGGGAATACGGCTAACTATGGCTACACCTTC. The encoded protein is CASTLVPRVWGNTANYGYTF.

This chain links TRBV7-8 with TRBJ2-3, with 14 bases lining up with TRBD2. This CDR3 spans 16 amino acids. The germline V gene encodes CDR1 SGHVS and CDR2 FQNEAQ. The V segment lost 5 bases and the J segment 5 bases; nucleotides outside the gene matches: 6. CDR3 nucleotides: TGTGCCAGCAGCAAAGGACTAGCGGGGGGAGAAGATACGCAGTATTTT. This encodes CASSKGLAGGEDTQYF.